This T cell receptor beta chain originates from a study of spatial heterogeneity in lung cancer. The V gene end was trimmed by 5 bases and the J gene end by 5 bases; junction bases not matched to a gene: 13. The CDR3 loop spans 17 amino acids. The germline V gene has CDR1 SGHTA and CDR2 FQGNSA. This clonotype was counted ten times or more. MiXCR, run by TCRdb on the 5' RACE reads, gives a single entry per CDR3 protein. In the table there are 25,000 or so distinct CDR3 sequences, 4% to 6% of which are singletons. The sample's time point: sample taken at primary tumor resection. Unsorted whole RNA of tumor, nontumor lung or frozen PBMC was sequenced.

The chain joins TRBV7-2 to TRBJ2-5, with TRBD1 identical over 11 bases. The source was PBMCs, collected at surgery. The receptor comes from a male donor with early-stage non-small cell lung cancer. The CDR3 reads CASSRPRGQGARETQYF. The CDR3 bases are TGTGCCAGCAGCCGACCCCGCGGACAGGGGGCTCGGGAGACCCAGTACTTC.